The T cell receptor (beta chain) under discussion was sequenced for a study of tumor and adjacent non-tumor tissue in lung cancer. The overall study: The cohort had about twelve adenocarcinoma, a couple of squamous cell and 1 small cell patients. Stage I to III disease affected approximately 11 men and 5 women aged roughly 30 to 76.

The CDR3 is 12 residues long. V lost 4 bases and J lost 7, with 13 bases in between. Germline loops: CDR1 SQVTM, CDR2 ANQGSEA. This clonotype was seen a handful of times. A much larger clone lies a single base off, so this may be a read error. The template was RNA from unsorted bulk tissue. TCRbeta libraries were built with three rounds of nested PCR, modified from ARM-PCR. One entry per CDR3 protein, called by TCRdb with MiXCR from the multiplex PCR reads. Found here are more than 70,000 distinct CDR3 sequences, 61% of them singletons; the top ten hold roughly 15%. The source material was lung tumor tissue. The receptor's source is a man aged 70 or older with non-small cell lung cancer. This chain connects TRBV29-1 to TRBJ2-5; D remains ambiguous. Here the CDR3 DNA reads TGCAGCGTTGTCGCCCAAACGGGGACCCAGTACTTC. Residues: CSVVAQTGTQYF.